Following are 27 T cell receptor beta chains from one sample sequenced in a study of T cell repertoires in cytomegalovirus infection. Their specific antigens are unknown. TCRdb itself ran the reads through MiXCR, one entry per CDR3 protein. The sample lists some 940,000 distinct CDR3 sequences, around a third seen once, with about an eighth in the top ten. Material: cultured CD8+ T cells from PBMCs, obtained from culture after CMV antigen stimulation. The receptors here all came from a human donor in good health (CMV status not recorded). Some clones in this sample may be carry-over from other donors' samples.

In this sample, this clonotype turned up a few times. One base away lies a much larger clone, so this may be a sequencing read error. The J gene is TRBJ1-2, the V gene TRBV9; 8 bases are shared with TRBD1. Germline CDR1 is SGDLS and CDR2 is YYNGEE. The junction had 1 base not matched to a gene; V was cut back by 3 bases and J by 0 bases. This CDR3 region has 14 residues. The CDR3 DNA is TGTGCCAGCAGCGAGGGACAGGCTAACTATGGCTACACCTTC. This sequence encodes CASSEGQANYGYTF.

This clonotype was observed a handful of times. The chain has TRBV12-3 or TRBV12-4 and TRBJ1-2; 7 bases match TRBD1. Trimming cost V 7 bases and J 2 bases; bases outside gene matches: 7. CDR3 size: 14 residues. CDR3 sequence reads: CASTSSGQNYGYTF. For the CDR3, the DNA is TGTGCCAGCACCTCCTCGGGACAGAACTATGGCTACACCTTC.

This clonotype was recorded at least ten times. V and J are TRBV7-8 and TRBJ2-5; 7 bases are a match to TRBD2. The germline CDR1 and CDR2 sequences are SGHVS and FQNEAQ. The CDR3 spans 16 residues. V shed 0 bases, J shed 1 base, and the junction held 5 bases outside the gene matches. The CDR3 DNA reads as TGTGCCAGCAGCTTAGCGGGAGCGGGGTCCCAAGAGACCCAGTACTTC. Its protein is CASSLAGAGSQETQYF.

At least ten counts were recorded for this clonotype. The chain uses TRBV6-1 and TRBJ2-7; D is undetermined. The CDR3 is 16 residues long. V lost 6 bases to trimming and J lost 5 bases, with 23 bases between them. The germline V gene encodes CDR1 MNHNS and CDR2 SASEGT. CDR3 sequence (DNA): TGTGCCAGCAGCTTTCCCGGGCTCCCCCCTGGCAACGAGCAGTACTTC. This sequence encodes CASSFPGLPPGNEQYF.

This clonotype has more than one count but fewer than ten. The gene calls are TRBV2 and TRBJ1-1; the match to TRBD1 covers 9 bases. Germline trimming cut 11 bases from V and 0 bases from J; bases unmatched to any gene: 10. Germline V gene sequence: CDR1 SNHLY, CDR2 FYNNEI. The CDR3 length is 15 residues. The DNA of the CDR3 is TGTGCCTCTCCGGGACAGGGAGTTGTGAACACTGAAGCTTTCTTT. It translates to CASPGQGVVNTEAFF.

The gene calls are TRBV12-5 and TRBJ2-7; TRBD2 aligns across 7 bases. The CDR3 contains 16 residues. The V gene's germline CDR1 is LGHNT and CDR2 FRNRAP. The ends lost 6 bases at V and 0 bases at J; junction bases unmatched: 11. CDR3: CASGIWGDYVSYEQYF. In nucleotides, the CDR3 is TGTGCTAGTGGAATTTGGGGGGACTACGTCTCCTACGAGCAGTACTTC. The variable domain in full, with the rest retrieved from reference TRBV12-5 and TRBJ2-7, is DARVTQTPRHKVTEMGQEVTMRCQPILGHNTVFWYRQTMMQGLELLAYFRNRAPLDDSGMPKDRFSAEMPDATLATLKIQPSEPRDSAVYFCASGIWGDYVSYEQYFGPGTRLTVT.

This clonotype has at least ten counts. The V call is TRBV7-2, the J call TRBJ2-5; 10 bases line up with TRBD2. The CDR3 is 15 amino acids. V shed 4 bases and J 5 bases; nucleotides not matched to a gene: 7. Per germline, CDR1 SGHTA and CDR2 FQGNSA. This CDR3 is CASSSSGGAWETQYF. The CDR3 DNA follows: TGTGCCAGCAGCTCAAGCGGGGGGGCCTGGGAGACCCAGTACTTC.

J is TRBJ2-3 and V is TRBV28; D ambiguous. The germline CDR1 and CDR2 sequences are MDHEN and SYDVKM. This CDR3 has 13 amino acids. The V and J ends lost 7 bases and 3 bases respectively, with 11 bases between them. In nucleotides, the CDR3 is TGTGCCAGCACCCACCCAGTTACAGATACGCAGTATTTT. Translation gives CASTHPVTDTQYF.

This rearrangement joins TRBV6-2 or TRBV6-3 to TRBJ1-1; D remains ambiguous. V lost 2 bases, J lost 5 bases, and 18 bases lay in between. Germline V lookup: CDR1 MNHEY, CDR2 SVGEGT. The CDR3 has 16 amino acids. CDR3 loop: CASSYIPRRLGTEAFF. CDR3 bases: TGTGCCAGCAGTTACATCCCCCGCAGGCTGGGGACTGAAGCTTTCTTT.

This clonotype was detected only a few times. This chain connects TRBV14 to TRBJ1-1; 7 bases fit TRBD1. The CDR3 spans 15 residues. Germline V gene sequence: CDR1 SGHDN, CDR2 FVKESK. V dropped 1 base and J dropped 6; count of bases not matched to a gene: 8. The CDR3 is CASSQAYRGPAEAFF. CDR3 sequence (DNA): TGTGCCAGCAGCCAAGCCTACAGGGGTCCCGCTGAAGCTTTCTTT.

This clonotype was seen ten or more times. The CDR3 nucleotides read TGTGCCAGCAGTTCAGCCGGGACAGGGGAAGGTCAGCCCCAGCATTTT. It codes for CASSSAGTGEGQPQHF. The chain couples TRBV12-3 or TRBV12-4 to TRBJ1-5, with 10 bases that match TRBD1. This CDR3 is built from 16 residues. The ends lost 4 bases at V and 6 bases at J; junction bases unmatched: 9.

This sequence joins TRBV7-1 and TRBJ2-5; D is perhaps TRBD1 (5 bases). TRBV7-1 has ORF status, its function being uncertain. The CDR3 length is 15 residues. The ends were cut back, 5 bases at V and 0 bases at J, with 13 bases in the middle. In nucleotides, the CDR3 is TGTGCCAGCAGCAGCCCACAGGAAAACCAAGAGACCCAGTACTTC. Translated: CASSSPQENQETQYF.

This clonotype has only a few counts. The chain joins TRBV5-6 to TRBJ2-1; 9 bases map to TRBD1. V lost 0 bases, J lost 7 bases, and 11 bases stayed unmatched. CDR1 and CDR2 (germline): SGHDT, YYEEEE. The CDR3 covers 17 residues. CDR3 DNA: TGTGCCAGCAGCTTGGCCAGAAAAGGGACAGGGAGGAATGAGCAGTTCTTC. This gives the protein CASSLARKGTGRNEQFF. Using reference TRBV5-6 and TRBJ2-1 for the parts outside the CDR3, the full variable domain is DAGVTQSPTHLIKTRGQQVTLRCSPKSGHDTVSWYQQALGQGPQFIFQYYEEEERQRGNFPDRFSGHQFPNYSSELNVNALLLGDSALYLCASSLARKGTGRNEQFFGPGTRLTVL.

The V gene is TRBV12-3 or TRBV12-4, the J gene TRBJ2-1, with 7 nucleotides matching TRBD1. The junction had 17 bases not matched to a gene; V was cut back by 3 bases and J by 6 bases. The CDR3 is 18 amino acids. In nucleotides, the CDR3 is TGTGCCAGCAGTTTCGATCCCCGGGGACAGAGCCCCCGCAATGAGCAGTTCTTC. Its translation is CASSFDPRGQSPRNEQFF.

The J gene is TRBJ2-7, the V gene TRBV6-5; no firm D call. Trimming took 6 bases from V and 5 from J, leaving 17 bases between them. Per the germline V gene, CDR1 is MNHEY and CDR2 is SVGAGI. The CDR3 runs 14 residues. CDR3 protein: CASRGIGLKDEQYF. The CDR3 nucleotides are TGTGCCAGCAGGGGGATAGGCCTCAAGGACGAGCAGTACTTC.

The chain couples TRBV24-1 to TRBJ1-2; no definite D call. V was clipped by 2 bases and J by 8 bases, with 5 bases between them. Germline values: CDR1 KGHDR, CDR2 SFDVKD. The CDR3 consists of 11 residues. The CDR3 loop reads CATSDSTGYTF. As DNA, the CDR3 is TGTGCCACCAGTGATTCCACGGGCTACACCTTC.

The sample holds a few counts of this clonotype. The chain combines TRBV14 with TRBJ2-7; D remains unclear. Per the germline V gene, CDR1 is SGHDN and CDR2 is FVKESK. V was clipped by 4 bases and J by 7 bases, with 8 bases between them. This CDR3 comprises 11 residues. CDR3 sequence reads: CASSLTWEQYF. The CDR3 DNA sequence: TGTGCCAGCAGCCTTACTTGGGAGCAGTACTTC.

The chain combines TRBV28 with TRBJ1-6; D gene unclear. Per the germline V gene, CDR1 is MDHEN and CDR2 is SYDVKM. The CDR3 spans 16 residues. V was pared by 4 bases and J by 6 bases, with 16 bases between. CDR3 nucleotide sequence: TGTGCCAGCAGTTGGGGTGTGGCAGGCCTTAATTCACCCCTCCACTTT. Protein sequence: CASSWGVAGLNSPLHF. The full variable domain, completed using reference TRBV28 and TRBJ1-6, is DVKVTQSSRYLVKRTGEKVFLECVQDMDHENMFWYRQDPGLGLRLIYFSYDVKMKEKGDIPEGYSVSREKKERFSLILESASTNQTSMYLCASSWGVAGLNSPLHFGNGTRLTVT.

The chain employs TRBV19 and TRBJ1-1; TRBD1 aligns across 10 bases. With 3 bases clipped from V and 4 bases from J, the junction kept 2 bases outside the gene matches. CDR1 and CDR2 (germline): LNHDA, SQIVND (reference sequence). The CDR3 sequence is 14 residues long. The CDR3 nucleotides read TGTGCCAGTAGTATGACAGGGGGCTTCACTGAAGCTTTCTTT. It yields the protein CASSMTGGFTEAFF.

A few counts support this clonotype. CDR3 region: CASSTSTGLGIQYF. CDR3 bases: TGTGCCAGCAGTACGAGTACAGGGTTAGGGATTCAGTACTTC. This rearrangement joins TRBV27 to TRBJ2-4, with D possibly matching TRBD1 (6 bases). Looked up from germline, CDR1 is MNHEY and CDR2 is SMNVEV (reference sequence). The V and J ends lost 5 bases and 10 bases respectively, with 18 bases between them. CDR3 length: 14 residues.

The chain joins TRBV20-1 to TRBJ1-6; the D gene is possibly TRBD1 (5 bases). The CDR3 runs 15 residues. Germline assignment: CDR1 DFQATT and CDR2 SNEGSKA (reference sequence). V lost 0 bases, J lost 7 bases, and 13 bases lay in between. CDR3: CSARDGGHLNSPLHF. The CDR3 nucleotides read TGCAGTGCTAGAGATGGAGGACACTTAAATTCACCCCTCCACTTT.

The table lists this clonotype with a few counts. The V call is TRBV12-3 or TRBV12-4, the J call TRBJ2-7; tentative D call: TRBD1 (5 bases). Trimming left V 2 bases short and J 2 bases short, with 7 bases between. This CDR3 is 13 amino acids long. The CDR3 loop is CASSLQGPYEQYF. The CDR3 DNA follows: TGTGCCAGCAGTTTACAGGGCCCCTACGAGCAGTACTTC.

This rearrangement joins TRBV10-3 to TRBJ1-3; TRBD1 matches 8 bases. V dropped 11 bases and J dropped 6; count of bases not matched to a gene: 9. Germline CDR1 reads ENHRY; CDR2 reads SYGVKD. CDR3 length: 13 amino acids. CDR3 bases: TGTGCCGTCCTCAGGGGGCGTGAAAACACCATATATTTT. It encodes CAVLRGRENTIYF.

The table lists this clonotype with a few counts. The chain couples TRBV11-2 to TRBJ2-3, with D hard to call. The CDR3 contains 18 residues. Trimming stripped 5 bases from V and 3 bases from J, with 24 bases between. Germline assignment: CDR1 SGHAT and CDR2 FQNNGV. This chain's CDR3 is CASSRWVLTPGVTDTQYF. CDR3 nucleotide sequence: TGTGCCAGCAGCCGTTGGGTTTTAACCCCCGGAGTGACAGATACGCAGTATTTT.

Only a few counts were recorded for this clonotype. The J gene is TRBJ1-2, the V gene TRBV7-2; possibly TRBD1 for D (5 bases). Germline V gene lookup returns CDR1 SGHTA and CDR2 FQGNSA. CDR3 length equals 14 residues. V was clipped by 4 bases and J by 6 bases, with 15 bases between them. Here the CDR3 reads CASSSRGTADGYTF. In DNA form, the CDR3 reads TGTGCCAGCAGCTCGCGCGGGACCGCTGATGGCTACACCTTC.

A remark on this clonotype: A read error may account for a junction end that differs from germline. The chain employs TRBV4-1 and TRBJ1-1; weak D call: TRBD1 (5 bases). Germline CDR1 reads MGHRA; CDR2 reads YSYEKL. The CDR3 totals 15 residues. The CDR3 nucleotides are TGCGCCAACAGCCAAGTTAGGATGGGGGACACTGAAGCTTTCTTT. This codes for CANSQVRMGDTEAFF.

A few counts support this clonotype. This chain uses TRBV4-1 with TRBJ2-1, with no clear D. V was trimmed by 1 base and J by 3 bases, leaving 10 bases between them. Germline-derived CDR1 and CDR2 are MGHRA and YSYEKL. This CDR3 spans 15 amino acids. CDR3 region: CASSQGFLYYNEQFF. The DNA of the CDR3 is TGCGCCAGCAGCCAAGGATTTCTATACTACAATGAGCAGTTCTTC.